This T cell receptor beta chain was sequenced in a study of T-cell memory formation after mild COVID-19 (dated by TCRdb to the early 2020s). Looking at the study overall: TCR sequence clusters from the two donors were largely donor specific. In a couple of donors, T-cell clones that expanded and contracted after mild COVID-19 were tracked by sequencing TCRalpha and TCRbeta repertoires over time. The cohort comprised two young, previously healthy adult volunteers, one female and one male. Paper-wide results and their limitations: Some responding clones were found in pre-infection memory, which suggests that pre-existing cross-reactive memory T cells took part in the SARS-CoV-2 response. Only two mild cases were covered by the study, and larger cohorts that include severe cases with pre-infection samples were considered necessary. SARS-CoV-2 specificity was not confirmed for the second-wave clones peaking on day 37. Contracting CD4+ clones were located mainly in the CM and EM memory subsets, whereas CD8+ clones were found to be enriched in EMRA. Clones that contracted from day 15 to 85 showed balanced CD4/CD8 phenotypes, whereas a second wave of clones that expanded from day 15 to 37 leaned towards CD4+.

Ficoll-Paque density gradient centrifugation was the method used to isolate PBMCs. Clipping removes 0 bases from V and 8 bases from J, with 7 as the unmatched junction base count. CDR1 and CDR2 are drawn from the germline V gene (reference sequence): SGHKS, YYEKEE. Spanning cysteine to phenylalanine, the CDR3 consists of 15 amino acids. Only the CDR3 region is kept as DNA, spanning 45 bases read in frame from base 1. This clonotype was recorded many times. This receptor's antigen is unknown. No base-level quality is on record; no much larger clone is a single base apart. Instrument on record: Illumina NovaSeq 6000. cDNA libraries for TCRalpha and TCRbeta were prepared by 5'RACE using constant-segment primers, with sample barcodes and unique molecular identifiers added. Trizol reagent was used to extract RNA from every sample. The libraries were amplified in two PCR steps, and the second step added a second sample barcode and Illumina TruSeq adapters. The libraries were sequenced on an Illumina NovaSeq using 2 x 150 bp paired-end reads. The authors' analysis ran thus. With migec v1.2.7, reads were demultiplexed and then collapsed into UMI-guided consensus sequences. With mixcr v2.1.11, UMI consensuses were aligned to TRA and TRB V and J templates and assembled into clonotypes. Clonotypes were classified as expanded or contracted when called significant by both edgeR and NoisET, with noise models trained on biological replicates. For edgeR calls, the cutoffs were a false discovery rate-adjusted p below 0.01 and a log2 fold-change threshold of 1. As an exploratory analysis of dynamics, max-normalized trajectories of the 1000 most abundant clonotypes were examined with PCA combined with hierarchical clustering. Separately sequenced CD4+ and CD8+ repertoires were used to assign a CD4 or CD8 phenotype to each responding clone. TCRdb redid the processing of the public reads, applying fastp at Q25 and MiXCR, and retained in-frame beta chains. Merged by CDR3 protein, the rows form single entries marked with the most common genes and DNA. V and J calls and clone size were set by TCRdb, not the authors. This sample is represented by 550,000 to 700,000 distinct CDR3 sequences; more than 15% of them were singletons. In total, the top ten clones hold more than 10% of the sample.

Source material: PBMCs or a T cell subset sorted from them (not recorded which). The chain joins TRBV5-5 to TRBJ2-1, with 8 central nucleotides matching TRBD2. This clonotype was obtained from an adult woman who had mild COVID-19 (a few samples of this study predate the infection). The sample titles of this study are shuffled in the database, so cell type and time point are left out; the donor was told from shared clones. Read as DNA, the sequence is TGTGCCAGCAGCTTGGTACTTGGAGCGGGGGATGAGCAGTTCTTC. Translated, it gives CASSLVLGAGDEQFF. Reference TRBV5-5 and TRBJ2-1 proteins supply the regions before and after the CDR3; the full variable domain is: DAGVTQSPTHLIKTRGQQVTLRCSPISGHKSVSWYQQVLGQGPQFIFQYYEKEERGRGNFPDRFSARQFPNYSSELNVNALLLGDSALYLCASSLVLGAGDEQFFGPGTRLTVL.